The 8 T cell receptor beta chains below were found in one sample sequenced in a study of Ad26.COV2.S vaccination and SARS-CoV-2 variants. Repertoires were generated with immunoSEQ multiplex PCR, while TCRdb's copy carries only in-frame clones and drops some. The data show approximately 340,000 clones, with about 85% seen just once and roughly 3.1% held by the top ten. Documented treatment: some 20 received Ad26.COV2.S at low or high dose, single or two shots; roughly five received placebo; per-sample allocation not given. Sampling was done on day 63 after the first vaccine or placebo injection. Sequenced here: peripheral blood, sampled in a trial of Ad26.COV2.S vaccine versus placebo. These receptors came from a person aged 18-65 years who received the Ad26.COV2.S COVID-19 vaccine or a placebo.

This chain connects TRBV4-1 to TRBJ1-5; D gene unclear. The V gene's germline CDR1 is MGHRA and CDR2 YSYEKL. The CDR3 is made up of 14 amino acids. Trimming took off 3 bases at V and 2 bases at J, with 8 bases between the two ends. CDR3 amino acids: CASSQFRGNQPQHF. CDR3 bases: TGCGCCAGCAGCCAGTTCCGGGGCAATCAGCCCCAGCATTTT.

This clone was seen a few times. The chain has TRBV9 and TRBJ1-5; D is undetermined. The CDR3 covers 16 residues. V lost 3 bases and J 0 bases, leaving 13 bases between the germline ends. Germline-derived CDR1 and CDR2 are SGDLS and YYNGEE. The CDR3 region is CASSGGGPNSNQPQHF. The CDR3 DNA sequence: TGTGCCAGCAGCGGCGGAGGCCCAAATAGCAATCAGCCCCAGCATTTT.

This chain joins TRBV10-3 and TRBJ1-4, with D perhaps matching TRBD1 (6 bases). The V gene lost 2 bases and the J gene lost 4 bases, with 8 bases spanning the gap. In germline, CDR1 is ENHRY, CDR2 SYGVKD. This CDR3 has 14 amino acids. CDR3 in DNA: TGTGCCATCAGTGAGCGACAGGTTAATGAAAAACTGTTTTTT. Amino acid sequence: CAISERQVNEKLFF.

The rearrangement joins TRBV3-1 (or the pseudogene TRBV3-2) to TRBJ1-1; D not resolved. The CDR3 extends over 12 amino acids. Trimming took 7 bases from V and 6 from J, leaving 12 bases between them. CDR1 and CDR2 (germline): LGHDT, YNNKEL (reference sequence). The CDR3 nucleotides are TGTGCCAGCACCGGACCTGGGCCTGAAGCTTTCTTT. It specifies CASTGPGPEAFF.

The CDR3 protein is CASSLVGHSNQPQHF. The CDR3 DNA sequence: TGTGCCAGCAGCTTAGTGGGGCATAGCAATCAGCCCCAGCATTTT. The V and J genes are TRBV7-8 and TRBJ1-5, with D possibly matching TRBD1 (5 bases). Germline assignment: CDR1 SGHVS and CDR2 FQNEAQ. V was shortened by 1 base and J by 0 bases, with 7 bases between the two germline ends. The CDR3 has 15 residues.

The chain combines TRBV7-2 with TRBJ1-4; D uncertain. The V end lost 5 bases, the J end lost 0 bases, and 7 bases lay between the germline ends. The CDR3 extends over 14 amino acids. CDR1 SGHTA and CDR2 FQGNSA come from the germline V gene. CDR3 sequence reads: CASSRASTNEKLFF. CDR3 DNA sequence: TGTGCCAGCAGCCGGGCCTCAACTAATGAAAAACTGTTTTTT. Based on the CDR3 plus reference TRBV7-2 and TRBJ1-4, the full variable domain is GAGVSQSPSNKVTEKGKDVELRCDPISGHTALYWYRQSLGQGLEFLIYFQGNSAPDKSGLPSDRFSAERTGGSVSTLTIQRTQQEDSAVYLCASSRASTNEKLFFGSGTQLSVL.

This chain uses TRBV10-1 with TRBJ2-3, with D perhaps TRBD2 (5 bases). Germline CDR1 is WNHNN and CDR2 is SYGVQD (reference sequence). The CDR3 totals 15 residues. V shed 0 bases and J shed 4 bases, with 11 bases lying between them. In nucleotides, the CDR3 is TGCGCCAGCAGTGAGTCTGCAGAGAGGGCAGATACGCAGTATTTT. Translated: CASSESAERADTQYF.

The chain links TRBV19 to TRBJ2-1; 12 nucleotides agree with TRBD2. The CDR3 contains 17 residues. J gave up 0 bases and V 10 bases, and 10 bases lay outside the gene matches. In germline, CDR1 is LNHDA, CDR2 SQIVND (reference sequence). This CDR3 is CATSGLAGDYSYNEQFF. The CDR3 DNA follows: TGTGCCACCTCGGGACTAGCGGGTGATTACTCCTACAATGAGCAGTTCTTC. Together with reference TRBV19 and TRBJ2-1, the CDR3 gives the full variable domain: DGGITQSPKYLFRKEGQNVTLSCEQNLNHDAMYWYRQDPGQGLRLIYYSQIVNDFQKGDIAEGYSVSREKKESFPLTVTSAQKNPTAFYLCATSGLAGDYSYNEQFFGPGTRLTVL.